This passage covers 32 T cell receptor beta chains from one sample sequenced in a study of siplizumab effects on memory and regulatory T cells. The repertoire was sequenced with immunoSEQ multiplex PCR; TCRdb's copy has only in-frame clones and lacks some. The data hold roughly 100,000 clones, with more than 85% observed a single time. Sequencing input: Tregs sorted from blood. The receptors stem from a human donor in good health.

This clone was seen a single time. V is TRBV7-2 and J is TRBJ2-5; 7 bases map to TRBD2. The V segment lost 8 bases and the J segment 6 bases; nucleotides outside the gene matches: 6. Germline V lookup: CDR1 SGHTA, CDR2 FQGNSA. CDR3 size: 12 residues. In DNA form, the CDR3 reads TGTGCCAGCGAGTGGGGGGGACAGACCCAGTACTTC. It specifies CASEWGGQTQYF.

The J gene is TRBJ2-1, the V gene TRBV29-1; D might be TRBD1 (6 bases). This CDR3 is built from 12 residues. CDR1 and CDR2 (germline): SQVTM, ANQGSEA. The ends were cut back, 3 bases at V and 12 bases at J, with 15 bases in the middle. The CDR3 DNA reads TGCAGCGTTGAGGGGGCTGAGATCGCGCAGTTCTTC. Its translation: CSVEGAEIAQFF.

The CDR3 spells CASSPRDRTSGANVLTF. CDR3 DNA sequence: TGTGCCAGCAGCCCCCGGGACCGCACGTCTGGGGCCAACGTCCTGACTTTC. V and J are TRBV7-3 and TRBJ2-6; D is tentatively TRBD1 or TRBD2 (5 bases each). The CDR3 sequence is 17 residues long. Deletions cut 5 bases from V and 1 base from J, with 15 bases between. The germline CDR1 and CDR2 sequences are SGHTA and FQGTGA.

This clone turned up a few times. The chain joins TRBV5-8 to TRBJ2-1, with D tentatively TRBD2 (5 bases). Trimming removed 1 base from V and 1 base from J, with 6 bases in between. The CDR3 is 14 residues long. Germline CDR1 reads SGHTS; CDR2 reads YDEGEE. CDR3 DNA sequence: TGTGCCAGCAGCTTGAGGGAGTCCTACAATGAGCAGTTCTTC. It specifies CASSLRESYNEQFF.

The V and J genes are TRBV7-2 and TRBJ1-1, with no clear D. This CDR3 contains 12 residues. The V and J ends lost 3 bases and 3 bases respectively, with 5 bases between them. Germline V gene data show CDR1 as SGHTA and CDR2 as FQGNSA. The CDR3 nucleotides are TGTGCCAGCAGCTTCAGTGACACTGAAGCTTTCTTT. Its translation: CASSFSDTEAFF.

V is TRBV7-2 and J is TRBJ2-5; TRBD2 agrees at 9 bases. Germline V gene data show CDR1 as SGHTA and CDR2 as FQGNSA. This CDR3 contains 15 residues. J was trimmed by 4 bases and V by 1 base; bases with no gene match: 4. CDR3 region: CASSLGILAGETQYF. For the CDR3, the DNA is TGTGCCAGCAGCTTAGGAATACTAGCGGGAGAGACCCAGTACTTC.

CDR3 in DNA: TGTGCCAGCAGCGTAATGGAGGGGGCCGGCGAGCAGTACTTC. Translated, it gives CASSVMEGAGEQYF. The chain uses TRBV9 and TRBJ2-7, with D possibly matching TRBD1 (7 bases). V was pared by 1 base and J by 6 bases, with 14 bases between. The germline CDR1 and CDR2 sequences are SGDLS and YYNGEE. This CDR3 contains 14 residues. Complete variable domain (other parts from reference TRBV9 and TRBJ2-7): DSGVTQTPKHLITATGQRVTLRCSPRSGDLSVYWYQQSLDQGLQFLIQYYNGEERAKGNILERFSAQQFPDLHSELNLSSLELGDSALYFCASSVMEGAGEQYFGPGTRLTVT.

This clone was picked up a small number of times. The chain uses TRBV29-1 and TRBJ2-1, with D perhaps TRBD2 (6 bases). The germline V gene encodes CDR1 SQVTM and CDR2 ANQGSEA. Trimming left V 3 bases short and J 9 bases short, with 18 bases between. This CDR3 region has 14 residues. The CDR3 DNA reads as TGCAGCGTTGAGCGGGCGGCCACCGGGGGTGAGCAGTTCTTC. Translating gives CSVERAATGGEQFF.

CDR3 in DNA: TGTGCCAGCAGCTTATACGGGTCGGATCTGGCGGGGGTCCTGAATGGCTACACCTTC. It yields the protein CASSLYGSDLAGVLNGYTF. The rearrangement uses TRBV7-9 and TRBJ1-2, with D possibly TRBD1 on 5 matching bases. V lost 2 bases to trimming and J lost 6 bases, with 28 bases between them. The CDR3 is made up of 19 amino acids. Germline V gives CDR1 SEHNR, CDR2 FQNEAQ (reference sequence).

The V call is TRBV10-3, the J call TRBJ1-3; weak D call: TRBD1 (6 bases). Germline V gene lookup returns CDR1 ENHRY and CDR2 SYGVKD. Trimming pared 7 bases from V and 4 bases from J, leaving 8 bases between. The CDR3 totals 12 residues. For the CDR3, the DNA is TGTGCCATCAAGGGGGACGGAAACACCATATATTTT. Translation gives CAIKGDGNTIYF.

The gene calls are TRBV6-1 and TRBJ1-1, with D uncertain. This CDR3 spans 15 amino acids. Germline V gives CDR1 MNHNS, CDR2 SASEGT. The germline V and J ends were trimmed by 3 bases and 0 bases, with 11 bases remaining between them. DNA of the CDR3: TGTGCCAGCAGTGAGATTTTGGACGTGAACACTGAAGCTTTCTTT. Translating it yields CASSEILDVNTEAFF.

The chain has TRBV11-2 and TRBJ2-1; the match to TRBD1 covers 7 bases. The CDR3 spans 15 residues. Trimming at V came to 4 bases and at J to 2 bases, leaving 5 bases not matched to a gene. Germline loops: CDR1 SGHAT, CDR2 FQNNGV. Here the CDR3 reads CASSSGTVPYNEQFF. The CDR3 nucleotides are TGTGCCAGCAGCTCAGGGACAGTTCCCTACAATGAGCAGTTCTTC.

This chain links TRBV5-1 with TRBJ2-3; 13 bases are shared with TRBD2. Trimming at V came to 6 bases and at J to 4 bases, leaving 8 bases not matched to a gene. The CDR3 spans 16 residues. Germline CDR1 reads SGHRS; CDR2 reads YFSETQ. The CDR3 DNA sequence: TGCGCCAGCACTCCCCTACTAGCGGGGGGGGCAGATACGCAGTATTTT. This translates into CASTPLLAGGADTQYF.

Here the CDR3 reads CASSYRGQGGWNEQFF. The CDR3 region has the DNA TGTGCCAGCAGTTACCGGGGACAGGGGGGGTGGAATGAGCAGTTCTTC. The chain links TRBV6-6 to TRBJ2-1; TRBD1 aligns across 11 bases. The CDR3 has 16 amino acids. V lost 2 bases and J lost 7; bases outside the gene matches: 7. Germline-derived CDR1 and CDR2 are MNHNY and SVGAGI (reference sequence).

The genes are TRBV7-9 and TRBJ2-2; D uncertain. This CDR3 has 16 amino acids. V was cut by 6 bases and J by 4 bases, with 18 bases left in between. CDR1 and CDR2 (germline): SEHNR, FQNEAQ (reference sequence). DNA for the CDR3: TGTGCCAGCAGTTTAAGACTCAGCGCGAGCACCGGGGAGCTGTTTTTT. It specifies CASSLRLSASTGELFF.

The chain has TRBV4-1 and TRBJ1-5; 7 nucleotides match TRBD1. Germline values: CDR1 MGHRA, CDR2 YSYEKL. V was pared by 1 base and J by 8 bases, with 8 bases of the junction left unmatched. This CDR3 contains 15 residues. The CDR3 DNA reads TGCGCCAGCAGCCAAGCAAGGGGGCCTCGGGAGCCCCAGCATTTT. It codes for CASSQARGPREPQHF.

The genes are TRBV19 and TRBJ2-1; TRBD2 might be the D (5 bases). The CDR3 is made up of 14 amino acids. Trimming took off 8 bases at V and 2 bases at J, with 13 bases between the two ends. Germline CDR1 reads LNHDA; CDR2 reads SQIVND (reference sequence). The CDR3 DNA reads TGTGCCAGTCGTAGAGGGTTGGCCTACAATGAGCAGTTCTTC. Residues: CASRRGLAYNEQFF.

V usage is TRBV9 and J usage is TRBJ1-5; D may be TRBD1 (6 bases). CDR3 length: 15 amino acids. The germline gives CDR1 SGDLS, CDR2 YYNGEE. V lost 0 bases and J lost 11, with 18 bases in between. The CDR3 sequence is CASSVERGPWGAQHF. CDR3 in DNA: TGTGCCAGCAGCGTAGAGCGGGGGCCCTGGGGTGCCCAGCATTTT.

The chain employs TRBV7-9 and TRBJ2-5; no reliable D call. This CDR3 has 13 residues. Germline CDR1 is SEHNR and CDR2 is FQNEAQ (reference sequence). V lost 6 bases to trimming and J lost 1 base, with 9 bases between them. CDR3 in DNA: TGTGCCAGCAGTCCATGGAGCCAAGAGACCCAGTACTTC. Encoded protein: CASSPWSQETQYF.

The chain employs TRBV18 and TRBJ1-3; D gene ambiguous. V lost 3 bases to trimming and J lost 1 base, with 13 bases between them. The CDR3 has 16 residues. From germline, CDR1 is KGHSH and CDR2 LQKENI. The CDR3, as DNA: TGTGCCAGCTCACCCCAGTCCCGGTTATCTGGAAACACCATATATTTT. It specifies CASSPQSRLSGNTIYF.

The chain uses TRBV7-9 and TRBJ1-5; the match to TRBD1 covers 8 bases. Germline CDR1 is SEHNR and CDR2 is FQNEAQ (reference sequence). This CDR3 is built from 14 residues. V shed 8 bases and J 1 base; nucleotides not matched to a gene: 4. The CDR3 reads CASQQGVSNQPQHF. The CDR3 DNA reads TGTGCCAGCCAACAGGGGGTCAGCAATCAGCCCCAGCATTTT.

The genes are TRBV5-1 and TRBJ2-7; D is possibly TRBD2 (7 bases). This CDR3 comprises 13 residues. In germline, CDR1 is SGHRS, CDR2 YFSETQ. V dropped 3 bases and J dropped 3 bases, with 10 bases sitting between them. The CDR3: CASSSRGGYEQYF. The CDR3 nucleotides are TGCGCCAGCAGCTCGAGGGGGGGCTACGAGCAGTACTTC. Filled out from reference TRBV5-1 and TRBJ2-7, the complete variable domain reads KAGVTQTPRYLIKTRGQQVTLSCSPISGHRSVSWYQQTPGQGLQFLFEYFSETQRNKGNFPGRFSGRQFSNSRSEMNVSTLELGDSALYLCASSSRGGYEQYFGPGTRLTVT.

J is TRBJ2-7 and V is TRBV4-2, with 9 bases lining up with TRBD1. The V gene's germline CDR1 is LGHNA and CDR2 YNFKEQ. The CDR3 runs to 20 residues. With 0 bases clipped from V and 3 bases from J, the junction kept 18 bases outside the gene matches. CDR3 sequence reads: CASSQDTLGQGQQSGYEQYF. CDR3 nucleotide sequence: TGTGCCAGCAGCCAAGACACACTCGGACAGGGGCAGCAAAGCGGCTACGAGCAGTACTTC.

This chain connects TRBV6-4 to TRBJ1-5; D not resolved. CDR3 length: 15 amino acids. Germline CDR1 is MRHNA and CDR2 is SNTAGT. V gave up 2 bases and J gave up 0 bases, with 8 bases separating them. The CDR3 loop reads CASSDLRDSNQPQHF. The CDR3 nucleotides are TGTGCCAGCAGTGACCTTAGGGATAGCAATCAGCCCCAGCATTTT.

This clone was seen once. The V call is TRBV7-3, the J call TRBJ1-6, with D possibly being TRBD1 (6 bases). Trimming cost V 2 bases and J 10 bases, with 15 bases left between them. The length of the CDR3 is 15 residues. In germline, CDR1 is SGHTA, CDR2 FQGTGA. For the CDR3, the DNA is TGTGCCAGCAGCTTATCGGCAGGGGCCGGATCACCCCTCCACTTT. It is translated as CASSLSAGAGSPLHF.

This clone is a singleton in its sample. The rearrangement uses TRBV9 and TRBJ2-3; 10 bases agree with TRBD2. This CDR3 contains 16 residues. Per the germline V gene, CDR1 is SGDLS and CDR2 is YYNGEE. With V trimmed by 0 bases and J by 6 bases, 7 bases remained unmatched. The CDR3 coding sequence is TGTGCCAGCAGCGTAGGAGCGGGGGGGCGTGCTGATACGCAGTATTTT. This gives the protein CASSVGAGGRADTQYF.

The chain joins TRBV18 to TRBJ1-5; 10 nucleotides line up with TRBD1. V trimming: 4 bases; J trimming: 4 bases; junction bases outside the gene matches: 4. The length of the CDR3 is 15 residues. The V gene's germline CDR1 is KGHSH and CDR2 LQKENI. The CDR3 loop is CASSRTGGGNQPQHF. Written as DNA, the CDR3 is TGTGCCAGCTCACGGACAGGGGGGGGTAATCAGCCCCAGCATTTT. Full variable domain (outside the CDR3, taken from reference TRBV18 and TRBJ1-5): NAGVMQNPRHLVRRRGQEARLRCSPMKGHSHVYWYRQLPEEGLKFMVYLQKENIIDESGMPKERFSAEFPKEGPSILRIQQVVRGDSAAYFCASSRTGGGNQPQHFGDGTRLSIL.

The chain combines TRBV19 with TRBJ1-2; D unclear. Per germline, CDR1 LNHDA and CDR2 SQIVND (reference sequence). The CDR3 consists of 12 residues. V lost 2 bases to trimming and J lost 7 bases, with 8 bases between them. The CDR3 loop reads CASSISTGGYTF. Here the CDR3 DNA reads TGTGCCAGTAGTATAAGTACGGGTGGCTACACCTTC.

V gene TRBV19 combines with J gene TRBJ1-3; possibly TRBD1 for D (5 bases). This CDR3 is built from 15 residues. V lost 5 bases and J 0 bases, leaving 11 bases between the germline ends. CDR1 LNHDA and CDR2 SQIVND come from the germline V gene (reference sequence). The CDR3 reads CASSPDRSSGNTIYF. The CDR3 DNA follows: TGTGCCAGTAGTCCCGACAGAAGCTCTGGAAACACCATATATTTT.

The V gene is TRBV27, the J gene TRBJ2-1; 11 nucleotides match TRBD2. J was trimmed by 6 bases and V by 0 bases; bases with no gene match: 4. The CDR3 covers 16 residues. The germline V gene encodes CDR1 MNHEY and CDR2 SMNVEV (reference sequence). The CDR3 here is CASSLSRLAGGNEQFF. The CDR3 DNA is TGTGCCAGCAGTTTATCTAGGCTAGCGGGAGGCAATGAGCAGTTCTTC.

The V and J genes are TRBV30 and TRBJ2-5; no clear D. The CDR3 consists of 12 residues. V lost 0 bases and J 6 bases, leaving 8 bases between the germline ends. The germline gives CDR1 GTSNPN, CDR2 SVGIG (reference sequence). The CDR3 coding sequence is TGTGCCTGGAGTGTACTCCCGAAGACCCAGTACTTC. It encodes CAWSVLPKTQYF.

V is TRBV5-4 and J is TRBJ2-2, with 12 bases matching TRBD2. CDR3 length: 16 residues. Germline V gene lookup returns CDR1 SGHNT and CDR2 YYREEE (reference sequence). V trimming: 4 bases; J trimming: 5 bases; junction bases outside the gene matches: 6. CDR3 region: CASSHGGLAGTGELFF. The CDR3 DNA reads as TGTGCCAGCAGCCACGGCGGACTAGCGGGAACCGGGGAGCTGTTTTTT.